This entry concerns a single TCR beta chain. Antigen specificity is unknown. Clones were read by immunoSEQ multiplex PCR, and TCRdb kept only the in-frame ones, dropping some. The sample holds a few hundred thousand clones, less than 90% seen once. Germline CDR1 and CDR2: MNHEY and SMNVEV (reference sequence). This CDR3 comprises 13 residues. V shed 6 bases and J 3 bases; nucleotides not matched to a gene: 4. The data stem from a study of cytomegalovirus exposure and HLA in healthy donors. Study-level information: The 100 to 150 validation repertoires and the approximately 630 first-cohort repertoires shared a platform, a later analysis reported.

Study results and caveats: The classifier reportedly diagnosed cytomegalovirus status with high specificity and sensitivity. First-cohort TCR clusters tended to co-occur in the 95 to 150 validation repertoires, a later analysis found.

This rearrangement joins TRBV27 to TRBJ2-7; 8 nucleotides match TRBD2. The clonotype originates from a man aged 18-30 years in good health and CMV-seropositive. Sequencing used PBMCs. As DNA, the CDR3 is TGTGCCAGCAGCCCCGGGGGGGGCTACGAGCAGTACTTC. Translated: CASSPGGGYEQYF.